This T cell receptor beta chain was obtained from a study of control samples from healthy donors and cancer patients. TCRdb's copy holds only in-frame clones and misses some; the assay was immunoSEQ multiplex PCR. This table has about 55,000 clones, approximately 95% appearing once. Specimen: blood. This clonotype was obtained from a woman aged 18-29 years in good health.

CDR3 region: CATNLRLNTEAFF. The CDR3 DNA follows: TGTGCCACCAACTTGCGACTGAACACTGAAGCTTTCTTT. The rearrangement joins TRBV2 to TRBJ1-1; unclear D gene. Germline CDR1 and CDR2: SNHLY and FYNNEI. The CDR3 is made up of 13 amino acids. The ends were cut back, 10 bases at V and 0 bases at J, with 12 bases in the middle.